This T cell receptor beta chain emerged from a study of graft-versus-host responses after intestinal transplantation. Study in general: Recipients got multivisceral, liver-intestinal, or isolated intestinal transplants. The study gave all recipients anti-thymocyte globulin induction, then tacrolimus and steroids for approximately three years. Study-wide findings and caveats: Some patients had graft-donor T cell macrochimerism. In their allografts, the ratios of graft-versus-host to host-versus-graft T cell clones were high. GvH clones were identified in recipient marrow, with some first appearing in ileum or blood.

Germline assignment: CDR1 LGHNA and CDR2 YSLEER. This CDR3 spans 14 amino acids. The ends were cut back, 0 bases at V and 4 bases at J, with 9 bases in the middle. TCRdb keeps only in-frame clones here, not all; method: immunoSEQ multiplex PCR. The sample holds tens of thousands of clones, 85% to 95% seen once. On this clone itself: The target antigen is unknown.

The receptor was derived from a human donor who was the organ donor for an intestinal transplant. This specimen consisted of unstimulated CD8+ T cells sorted from spleen or lymph node cells, obtained before transplant. The J gene is TRBJ1-2, the V gene TRBV4-3, with D uncertain. This CDR3 reads CASSQDSGGYGYTF. CDR3 sequence (DNA): TGCGCCAGCAGCCAAGATTCGGGAGGCTATGGCTACACCTTC.